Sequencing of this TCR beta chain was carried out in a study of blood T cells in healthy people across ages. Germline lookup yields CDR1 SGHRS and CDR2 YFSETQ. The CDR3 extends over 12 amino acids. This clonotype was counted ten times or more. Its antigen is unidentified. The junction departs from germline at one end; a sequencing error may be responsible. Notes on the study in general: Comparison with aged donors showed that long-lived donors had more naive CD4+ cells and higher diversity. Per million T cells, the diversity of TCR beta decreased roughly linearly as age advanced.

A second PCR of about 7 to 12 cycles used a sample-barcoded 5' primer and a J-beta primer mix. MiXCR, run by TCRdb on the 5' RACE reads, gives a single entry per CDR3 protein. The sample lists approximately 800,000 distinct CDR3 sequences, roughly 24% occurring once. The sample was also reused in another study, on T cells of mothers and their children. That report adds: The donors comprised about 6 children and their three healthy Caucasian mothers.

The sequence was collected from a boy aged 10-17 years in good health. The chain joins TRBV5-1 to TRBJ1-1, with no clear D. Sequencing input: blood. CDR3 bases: TGTGCCAGCAGCCCTCGGGGCACTGAAGCTTTCTTT. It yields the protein CASSPRGTEAFF.